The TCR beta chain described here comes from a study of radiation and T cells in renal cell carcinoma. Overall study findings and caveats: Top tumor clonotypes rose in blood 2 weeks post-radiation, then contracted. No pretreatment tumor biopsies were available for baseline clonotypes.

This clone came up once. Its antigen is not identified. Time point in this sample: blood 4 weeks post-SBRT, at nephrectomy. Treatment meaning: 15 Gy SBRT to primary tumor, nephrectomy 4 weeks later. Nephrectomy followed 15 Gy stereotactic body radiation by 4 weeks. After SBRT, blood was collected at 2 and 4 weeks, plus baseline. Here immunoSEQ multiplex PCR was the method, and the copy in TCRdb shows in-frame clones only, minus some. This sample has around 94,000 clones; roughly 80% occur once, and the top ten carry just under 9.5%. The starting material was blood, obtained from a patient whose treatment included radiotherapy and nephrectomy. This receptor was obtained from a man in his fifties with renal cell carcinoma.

CDR3 in amino acids: CAWSVPNEKGRVRGYTF. DNA of the CDR3: TGTGCCTGGAGTGTACCCAATGAGAAGGGGCGGGTTCGGGGCTACACCTTC. V gene TRBV30 combines with J gene TRBJ1-2; D might be TRBD1 (5 bases). CDR3 length equals 17 residues. The germline V gene encodes CDR1 GTSNPN and CDR2 SVGIG (reference sequence). Trimming left V 0 bases short and J 8 bases short, with 25 bases between.